The TCR beta chain described here comes from a study of cytomegalovirus exposure and HLA in healthy donors. The data were produced by immunoSEQ multiplex PCR, yet TCRdb's version contains in-frame clones alone and is incomplete. The table lists approximately 46,000 clones, around 91% of them singletons, with approximately 1.5% in the top ten. As regards this clone: Its antigen is unknown.

General study findings and limits: A subsequent analysis found that TCR clusters from the first cohort also tended to co-occur in the approximately 120 validation repertoires, with about 94% of cluster scores above 0. Specificity for CMV antigens was confirmed in vitro for a few of the CMV-associated chains.

Deletions cut 1 base from V and 4 bases from J, with 4 bases between. CDR3 length: 12 residues. The germline CDR1 and CDR2 sequences are SQVTM and ANQGSEA. The TCR was taken from a man aged 18 to 30 in good health and CMV-seronegative. This chain joins TRBV29-1 and TRBJ2-2; no reliable D call. Source material: PBMCs. In DNA form, the CDR3 reads TGCAGCGTTGAAGGGCCCACCGGGGAGCTGTTTTTT. Its translation is CSVEGPTGELFF.